Included here is one TCR beta chain sequence, with context. Its target is unknown. This specimen comes from a study of glioma-infiltrating T cells after dendritic cell vaccination. About the research overall: Samples are from glioblastoma patients in Phase I and II dendritic cell vaccine trials. Overall study findings and caveats: Only a small number of patients had complete blood and tumor samples.

Produced via immunoSEQ multiplex PCR; TCRdb's table is partial and in-frame only. The sample records 50,000 to 60,000 clones, approximately 80% being singletons. CDR1 is ENHRY and CDR2 is SYGVKD in the germline V gene. The CDR3 consists of 17 residues. The V gene end was trimmed by 0 bases and the J gene end by 7 bases; junction bases not matched to a gene: 7. As to time point: after dendritic cell vaccination, including at tumor progression/relapse. None of the glioblastoma patients had an isocitrate dehydrogenase mutation. The rearrangement joins TRBV10-3 to TRBJ2-1; 12 nucleotides agree with TRBD2. This clonotype originated in a human donor with glioblastoma. The source material was blood, sampled after dendritic cell vaccination. CDR3 sequence reads: CAISESVRTSGVNEQFF. The CDR3 coding sequence is TGTGCCATCAGTGAGTCCGTAAGGACTAGCGGGGTAAATGAGCAGTTCTTC.